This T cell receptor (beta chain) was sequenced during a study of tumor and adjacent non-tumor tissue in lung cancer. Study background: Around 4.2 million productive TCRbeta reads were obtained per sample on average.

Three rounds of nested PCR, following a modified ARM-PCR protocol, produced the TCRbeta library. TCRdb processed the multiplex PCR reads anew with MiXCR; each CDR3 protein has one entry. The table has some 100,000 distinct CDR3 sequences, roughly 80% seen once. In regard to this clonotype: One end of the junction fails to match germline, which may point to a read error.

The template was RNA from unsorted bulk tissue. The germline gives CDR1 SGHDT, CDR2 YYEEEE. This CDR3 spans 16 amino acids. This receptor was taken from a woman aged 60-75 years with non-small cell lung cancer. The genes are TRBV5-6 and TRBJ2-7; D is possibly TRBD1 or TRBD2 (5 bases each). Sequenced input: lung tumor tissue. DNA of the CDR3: TGTGCCAGCACCCCCCGGAGGCAGGCCGGGACCTACAAGCAGTACTTC. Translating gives CASTPRRQAGTYKQYF. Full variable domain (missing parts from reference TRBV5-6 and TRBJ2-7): DAGVTQSPTHLIKTRGQQVTLRCSPKSGHDTVSWYQQALGQGPQFIFQYYEEEERQRGNFPDRFSGHQFPNYSSELNVNALLLGDSALYLCASTPRRQAGTYKQYFGPGTRLTVT.